A selection of T cell receptor beta chains follows, all from one sample in a study of cytomegalovirus exposure and HLA in healthy donors. TCRdb's copy holds only in-frame clones and misses some; the assay was immunoSEQ multiplex PCR. The data contain about 200,000 clones, roughly 87% of them singletons. Material: PBMCs. The receptors derive from a woman between 18 and 29 years old in good health and CMV-seropositive. The CDR3 runs from the conserved cysteine through the conserved F or W. The D gene is left open where the match is weak. The size of a clone is reported for some rows only, either as once, few or many, or as a class for expanded clones.

.	TRBV29-1	TRBJ1-1	TRBD1	TGCAGCGTTCAGACAGGGACTGAAGCTTTCTTT	CSVQTGTEAFF
.	TRBV9	TRBJ2-1	TRBD1	TGTGCCAGCAGCGCCAATCAGGGGGCGGGTAATGAGCAGTTCTTC	CASSANQGAGNEQFF
once	TRBV29-1	TRBJ1-5	.	TGCAGCGTTTATACAGGGCTAAGCAATCAGCCCCAGCATTTT	CSVYTGLSNQPQHF
.	TRBV30	TRBJ2-7	TRBD1	TGTGCCTGGAGTGTAGGGGACAGGGGGACCTACGAGCAGTACTTC	CAWSVGDRGTYEQYF
.	TRBV27	TRBJ2-7	TRBD1	TGTGCCAGCAGTTTTAGGACAGGGGCAAGAATAAGGCAGTACTTC	CASSFRTGARIRQYF
.	TRBV7-2	TRBJ1-1	.	TGTGCCAGCAGCAGGGGTATGAACACTGAAGCTTTCTTT	CASSRGMNTEAFF
.	TRBV10-3	TRBJ2-3	.	TGTGCCATCAGTGAGGACATCACAGATACGCAGTATTTT	CAISEDITDTQYF
.	TRBV5-1	TRBJ2-7	.	TGCGCCAGCAGCTTGGGCGCCTACGAGCAGTACTTC	CASSLGAYEQYF
.	TRBV15	TRBJ2-1	TRBD1	TGTGCCACCAGCAGAGGTACAGGGGGTGGTTCCTACAATGAGCAGTTCTTC	CATSRGTGGGSYNEQFF
.	TRBV6-5	TRBJ1-1	.	TGTGCCAGCAGTAGAGGGACGGACAGACGAGAAGCTTTCTTT	CASSRGTDRREAFF
.	TRBV5-6	TRBJ1-5	.	TGTGCCAGCAGCTTGGCAGGCTCCAATCAGCCCCAGCATTTT	CASSLAGSNQPQHF
.	TRBV6-5	TRBJ1-1	.	TGTGCCAGCAGCCGGGGGAGGAACACTGAAGCTTTCTTT	CASSRGRNTEAFF
.	TRBV9	TRBJ1-4	.	TGTGCCAGCAGCGTAGTCGGAGCTAATGAAAAACTGTTTTTT	CASSVVGANEKLFF
few	TRBV10-1	TRBJ2-7	TRBD2	TGCGCCAGCAGTCCGGCTAGCGGGAGGTTCGACGAGCAGTACTTC	CASSPASGRFDEQYF
.	TRBV4-1	TRBJ2-7	TRBD2	TGCGCCAGCAGCCAAGAATTCAGGGAGGGTATCGAGCAGTACTTC	CASSQEFREGIEQYF
.	TRBV5-1	TRBJ1-5	TRBD1	TGCGCCAGCAGCGTAACAGGGGCGGGCAATCAGCCCCAGCATTTT	CASSVTGAGNQPQHF
.	TRBV4-1	TRBJ2-1	.	TGCGCCAGCAGCCAAGATGACGGAGGGGCGCAGTTCTTC	CASSQDDGGAQFF
.	TRBV30	TRBJ2-1	.	TGTGCCTGGAGCGGGGACATTTACAATGAGCAGTTCTTC	CAWSGDIYNEQFF
.	TRBV5-1	TRBJ2-5	TRBD2	TGCGCCAGCAGCTTGATAGGACTAGCGGGAGGGGGCCAAGAGACCCAGTACTTC	CASSLIGLAGGGQETQYF
few	TRBV20-1	TRBJ1-2	TRBD1	TGCAGTGCTAGGCCGGGACAGAAGCACACCTTC	CSARPGQKHTF
.	TRBV7-9	TRBJ2-7	TRBD1	TGTGCCAGCAGCCGCCCCCAGGACAGGGTTGAGCAGTACTTC	CASSRPQDRVEQYF
.	TRBV10-3	TRBJ2-3	.	TGTGCCACGGGTGACCCGGATACGCAGTATTTT	CATGDPDTQYF
once	TRBV5-4	TRBJ2-7	.	TGTGCCAGCAGCTCGGGACTTCTTATCTCCTCCTACGAGCAGTACTTC	CASSSGLLISSYEQYF
.	TRBV30	TRBJ1-1	TRBD1	TGTGCCTTAAACAGGGGGGGGAACACTGAAGCTTTCTTT	CALNRGGNTEAFF
.	TRBV14	TRBJ2-4	TRBD1	TGTGCCAGCAGCCAACGGACAGGGTCGTACTTAGCCAAAAACATTCAGTACTTC	CASSQRTGSYLAKNIQYF
.	TRBV29-1	TRBJ1-1	TRBD1	TGCAGCGTTGCAGGGGGTCTGAACACTGAAGCTTTCTTT	CSVAGGLNTEAFF
.	TRBV30	TRBJ2-7	.	TGTGCCTGGAATAGCGCCCCGCTCGAGCAGTACTTC	CAWNSAPLEQYF
.	TRBV4-1	TRBJ2-1	.	TGCGCCAGCAGCCTGTCCGGAGCGAGTGCTGAGCAGTTCTTC	CASSLSGASAEQFF
.	TRBV6-1	TRBJ1-3	.	TGTGCCAGCAGTGAAGGGGAGGGGTTCTCTGGAAACACCATATATTTT	CASSEGEGFSGNTIYF
.	TRBV6-6	TRBJ1-4	.	TGTGCCAGCAGTTACGGGGGGGCTCCTAATGAAAAACTGTTTTTT	CASSYGGAPNEKLFF
.	TRBV7-8	TRBJ1-5	.	TGTGCCAGCAGCTTACGTCGGAGTAATCAGCCCCAGCATTTT	CASSLRRSNQPQHF
.	TRBV5-1	TRBJ2-1	.	TGCGCCAGCGCCGATTTTTACAGGGTAGCGAATGAGCAGTTCTTC	CASADFYRVANEQFF
.	TRBV2	TRBJ1-3	TRBD1	TGTGCCAGCAGTGAAGGGAAGGGACAGACAACCCCGGGCGCTGGAAACACCATATATTTT	CASSEGKGQTTPGAGNTIYF
.	TRBV30	TRBJ1-2	.	TGTGCCTGGAGCCGTGAGCGACAGGATGGTGGCTACACCTTC	CAWSRERQDGGYTF
.	TRBV28	TRBJ1-5	TRBD1	TGTGCCAGCAGTCCTCGCACAGGGGATCAGCCCCAGCATTTT	CASSPRTGDQPQHF
.	TRBV28	TRBJ1-5	.	TGTGCCAGCAGTCCGATGACATGGGGCGGTCAGCCCCAGCATTTT	CASSPMTWGGQPQHF
.	TRBV5-1	TRBJ2-2	.	TGCGCCAGCAGCTTGGTGGCTAGCTGGAACACCGGGGAGCTGTTTTTT	CASSLVASWNTGELFF
.	TRBV28	TRBJ2-1	.	TGTGCCATCGCGAGGGCTGATGACAATGAGCAGTTCTTC	CAIARADDNEQFF
once	TRBV19	TRBJ1-5	TRBD1	TGTGCCAGTACCTTACTCCCGGGACAGCTAGATCAGCCCCAGCATTTT	CASTLLPGQLDQPQHF
.	TRBV19	TRBJ1-5	.	TGTGCCAGTAGCCTACGCCAGACTAATAGCAATCAGCCCCAGCATTTT	CASSLRQTNSNQPQHF
.	TRBV6-4	TRBJ2-2	TRBD1	TGTGCCAGCAGTGACGGACAGGGGGCCGGGGAGCTGTTTTTT	CASSDGQGAGELFF
.	TRBV2	TRBJ1-5	.	TGTGCCAGCAGGGGGCAGGGAAATCAGCCCCAGCATTTT	CASRGQGNQPQHF
.	TRBV9	TRBJ2-2	.	TGTGCCAGCAGCGTAACAGGGGGGGCCGGGGAGCTGTTTTTT	CASSVTGGAGELFF
.	TRBV5-6	TRBJ2-1	.	TGTGCCAGCAGGCTCTGGGGGGGCGGCTACAATGAGCAGTTCTTC	CASRLWGGGYNEQFF
.	TRBV7-9	TRBJ2-7	.	TGTGCCAGCAGCCTTACTAGGACGAGTTACGAGCAGTACTTC	CASSLTRTSYEQYF
.	TRBV27	TRBJ2-1	.	TGTGCCAGCAGCGACCTCGACAGATTCAATGAGCAGTTCTTC	CASSDLDRFNEQFF
.	TRBV28	TRBJ1-5	.	TGTGCCAGCATCGGGACTCCTCTCCGGCATCAGCCCCAGCATTTT	CASIGTPLRHQPQHF
.	TRBV29-1	TRBJ1-2	.	TGCAGCGTTGATCGGAGAGCAGAAGGCTACACCTTC	CSVDRRAEGYTF